This entry lists 12 T cell receptor beta chains sequenced from one sample in a study of regulatory T cells in long-lasting Graves disease. Time point specified: newly diagnosed GD, antithyroid drugs for less than 3 months. From PBMCs, RNA was extracted and then used to make the TCR library. Through Arm-PCR of CDR3 regions and iRepertoire HTBI primers, TCR beta libraries were built. TCRdb redid the calling of the multiplex PCR reads with MiXCR, one entry per CDR3 protein. The sample holds some 370,000 distinct CDR3 sequences, 12% seen once. The same sample was also used in a study of T cells in Graves' hyperthyroidism and ophthalmopathy.

The sequences come from peripheral blood mononuclear cells (PBMCs), collected at new diagnosis, from a patient treated with antithyroid drugs. The receptor source for this set is a woman under 30 with Graves disease.

This clonotype occurred many times. The germline gene is not matched at one end of the junction; a read error may be the cause. The chain joins TRBV12-3 or TRBV12-4 to TRBJ2-7; no clear D. The CDR3 length is 11 residues. CDR3 coding DNA: TGTGCCAGCAGTCTGACCCACGAGAAGTACTTC. It encodes CASSLTHEKYF.

The sample holds many counts of this clonotype. The chain employs TRBV9 and TRBJ1-6; D unclear. CDR3 length: 16 residues. Germline lookup yields CDR1 SGDLS and CDR2 YYNGEE. Trimming took off 3 bases at V and 9 bases at J, with 19 bases between the two ends. The CDR3 bases are TGTGCCAGCAGCGACCCGGCATACGGCGGTTCTTCACCCCTCCACTTT. Protein sequence: CASSDPAYGGSSPLHF.

Many counts were recorded for this clonotype. The chain combines TRBV27 with TRBJ2-7, with 10 bases matching TRBD2. With 5 bases clipped from V and 1 base from J, the junction kept 8 bases outside the gene matches. CDR1 is MNHEY and CDR2 is SMNVEV in the germline V gene (reference sequence). This CDR3 is built from 16 residues. CDR3 DNA sequence: TGTGCCAGCAGTCATCTAGCGGGAGCGGGTTCCTACGAGCAGTACTTC. Its translation is CASSHLAGAGSYEQYF.

The table lists this clonotype with a few counts. This sequence joins TRBV20-1 and TRBJ2-5, with 10 bases matching TRBD2. The CDR3 has 14 amino acids. Germline loops: CDR1 DFQATT, CDR2 SNEGSKA (reference sequence). Unmatched junction bases numbered 9, after V lost 6 bases and J lost 5 bases. This chain's CDR3 is CSATSGGAEETQYF. The CDR3 DNA is TGCAGTGCCACCAGCGGGGGGGCGGAGGAGACCCAGTACTTC.

This clonotype was picked up many times. The chain couples TRBV20-1 to TRBJ2-1; D call uncertain. CDR3 length: 16 amino acids. Deletions cut 0 bases from V and 4 bases from J, with 16 bases between. Germline CDR1 and CDR2: DFQATT and SNEGSKA (reference sequence). The CDR3 protein is CSARDMGYFSYNEQFF. The CDR3 nucleotides read TGCAGTGCTAGAGATATGGGCTATTTCTCATACAATGAGCAGTTCTTC.

This clonotype has a count of ten or more. The J gene is TRBJ1-4, the V gene TRBV7-2; D unclear. V was cut by 4 bases and J by 7 bases, with 10 bases left in between. CDR3 length equals 13 residues. Germline CDR1 reads SGHTA; CDR2 reads FQGNSA. In nucleotides, the CDR3 is TGTGCCAGCAGCTCCTGGACGGCTGAAAAACTGTTTTTT. It translates to CASSSWTAEKLFF. Full variable domain (outside the CDR3, taken from reference TRBV7-2 and TRBJ1-4): GAGVSQSPSNKVTEKGKDVELRCDPISGHTALYWYRQSLGQGLEFLIYFQGNSAPDKSGLPSDRFSAERTGGSVSTLTIQRTQQEDSAVYLCASSSWTAEKLFFGSGTQLSVL.

About this clonotype itself: Germline is not matched at one junction end, which may reflect a read error. This chain uses TRBV20-1 with TRBJ2-1; 13 positions match TRBD2. Germline V CDR1 and CDR2: DFQATT, SNEGSKA (reference sequence). This CDR3 is built from 17 residues. In DNA form, the CDR3 reads TGCAGTGGAAGGGAACTGTTACTAGCGGGAGGGTACAGTGAGCAGTTCTTC. It is translated as CSGRELLLAGGYSEQFF.

This rearrangement joins TRBV5-1 to TRBJ2-1, with 10 positions matching TRBD2. The CDR3 runs 15 residues. Germline-derived CDR1 and CDR2 are SGHRS and YFSETQ. The ends lost 4 bases at V and 4 bases at J; junction bases unmatched: 5. The DNA of the CDR3 is TGCGCCAGCAGCGGAGCGGGAGGGCCTTACAATGAGCAGTTCTTC. It is translated as CASSGAGGPYNEQFF.

This clonotype appeared many times. The V gene is TRBV6-1, the J gene TRBJ2-3; D unresolved. The length of the CDR3 is 14 residues. CDR1 and CDR2 (germline): MNHNS, SASEGT. V shed 6 bases and J shed 3 bases, with 13 bases lying between them. The CDR3 loop reads CASSIQRWTDTQYF. The CDR3, as DNA: TGTGCCAGCAGCATCCAACGTTGGACAGATACGCAGTATTTT.

This clonotype occurred a few times. This sequence joins TRBV20-1 and TRBJ1-2; TRBD1 agrees at 7 bases. The CDR3 loop spans 12 amino acids. V dropped 1 base and J dropped 14; count of bases not matched to a gene: 10. CDR1 and CDR2 from the germline V gene are DFQATT and SNEGSKA (reference sequence). The CDR3 reads CSARVLRGRRTF. The CDR3 DNA sequence: TGCAGTGCTAGAGTTCTTAGGGGGCGACGGACCTTC.

The rearrangement links TRBV27 to TRBJ2-3; 8 bases are a match to TRBD2. From germline, CDR1 is MNHEY and CDR2 SMNVEV (reference sequence). Trimming took 1 base from V and 1 from J; bases not matched to a gene: 16. The CDR3 runs 20 residues. The CDR3 sequence is CASSLFLGQVRAGGTDTQYF. CDR3 nucleotide sequence: TGTGCCAGCAGTTTATTCCTCGGGCAGGTCAGAGCGGGGGGCACAGATACGCAGTATTTT.

This chain links TRBV10-2 with TRBJ2-2; the D is unclear. Between the trimmed V and J ends, which lost 4 bases and 6 bases, there was a span of 9 bases. The CDR3 runs to 13 residues. Germline V CDR1 and CDR2: WSHSY, SAAADI. CDR3 sequence (DNA): TGCGCCAGCAGTGCAGCCAAGTCCGGGGAGCTGTTTTTT. Translation gives CASSAAKSGELFF.